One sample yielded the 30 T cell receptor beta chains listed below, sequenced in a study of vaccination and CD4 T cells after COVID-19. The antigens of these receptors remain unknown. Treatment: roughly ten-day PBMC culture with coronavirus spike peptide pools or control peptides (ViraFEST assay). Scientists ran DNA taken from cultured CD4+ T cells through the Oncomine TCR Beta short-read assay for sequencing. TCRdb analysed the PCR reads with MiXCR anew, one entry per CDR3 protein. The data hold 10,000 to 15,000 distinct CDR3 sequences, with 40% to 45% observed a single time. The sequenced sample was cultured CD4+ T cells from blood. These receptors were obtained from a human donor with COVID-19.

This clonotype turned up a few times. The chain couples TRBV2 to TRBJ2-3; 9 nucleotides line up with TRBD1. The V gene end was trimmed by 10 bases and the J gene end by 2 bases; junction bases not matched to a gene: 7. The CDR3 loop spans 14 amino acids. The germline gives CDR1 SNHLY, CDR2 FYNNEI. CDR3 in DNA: TGTGCCACGGGACAGGGCGCTTTCACAGATACGCAGTATTTT. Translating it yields CATGQGAFTDTQYF.

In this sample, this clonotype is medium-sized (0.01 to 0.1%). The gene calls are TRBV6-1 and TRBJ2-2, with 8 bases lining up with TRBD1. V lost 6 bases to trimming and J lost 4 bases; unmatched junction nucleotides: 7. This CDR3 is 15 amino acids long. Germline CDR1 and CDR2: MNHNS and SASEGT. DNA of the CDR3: TGTGCCAGCAGACGGGACAGGCGTTCCACCGGGGAGCTGTTTTTT. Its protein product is CASRRDRRSTGELFF.

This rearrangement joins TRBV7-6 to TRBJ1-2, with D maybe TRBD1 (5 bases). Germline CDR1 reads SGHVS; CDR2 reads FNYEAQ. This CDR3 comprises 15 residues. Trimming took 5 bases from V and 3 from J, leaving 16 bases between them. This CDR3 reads CASSPSPTEHYGYTF. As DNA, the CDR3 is TGTGCCAGCAGCCCCTCCCCGACAGAGCACTATGGCTACACCTTC.

CDR3 region: CASSLGQGIQPQHF. For the CDR3, the DNA is TGTGCCAGCAGCTTAGGACAGGGCATTCAGCCCCAGCATTTT. The chain carries TRBV7-6 and TRBJ1-5; 7 bases fit TRBD1. The germline gives CDR1 SGHVS, CDR2 FNYEAQ. V shed 1 base and J 6 bases; nucleotides not matched to a gene: 3. CDR3 length equals 14 residues.

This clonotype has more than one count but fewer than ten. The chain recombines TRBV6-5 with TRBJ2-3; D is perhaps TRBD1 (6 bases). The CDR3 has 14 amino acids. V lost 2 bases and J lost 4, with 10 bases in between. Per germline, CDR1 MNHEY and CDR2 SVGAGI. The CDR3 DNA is TGTGCCAGCAGTTACGCCAGGGGCCCAGATACGCAGTATTTT. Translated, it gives CASSYARGPDTQYF.

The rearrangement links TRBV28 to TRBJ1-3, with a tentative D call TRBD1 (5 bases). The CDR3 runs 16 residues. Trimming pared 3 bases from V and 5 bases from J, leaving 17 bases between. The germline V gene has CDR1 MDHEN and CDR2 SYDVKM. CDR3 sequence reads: CASSFSSQGGRNTIYF. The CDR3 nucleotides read TGTGCCAGCAGTTTCTCGTCCCAGGGAGGACGAAACACCATATATTTT. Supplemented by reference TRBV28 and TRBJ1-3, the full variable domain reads DVKVTQSSRYLVKRTGEKVFLECVQDMDHENMFWYRQDPGLGLRLIYFSYDVKMKEKGDIPEGYSVSREKKERFSLILESASTNQTSMYLCASSFSSQGGRNTIYFGEGSWLTVV.

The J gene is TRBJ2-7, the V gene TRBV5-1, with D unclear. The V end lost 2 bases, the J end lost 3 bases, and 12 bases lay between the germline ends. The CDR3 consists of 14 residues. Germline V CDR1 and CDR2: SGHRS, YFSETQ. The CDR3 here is CASSLSAENYEQYF. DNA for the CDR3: TGCGCCAGCAGCTTATCGGCAGAGAACTACGAGCAGTACTTC.

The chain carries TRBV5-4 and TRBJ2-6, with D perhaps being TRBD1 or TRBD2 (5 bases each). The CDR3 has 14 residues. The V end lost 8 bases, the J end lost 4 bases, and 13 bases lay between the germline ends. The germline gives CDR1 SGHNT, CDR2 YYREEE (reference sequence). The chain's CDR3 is CASSGAAGANVLTF. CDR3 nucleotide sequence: TGTGCCAGTTCCGGGGCCGCGGGGGCCAACGTCCTGACTTTC.

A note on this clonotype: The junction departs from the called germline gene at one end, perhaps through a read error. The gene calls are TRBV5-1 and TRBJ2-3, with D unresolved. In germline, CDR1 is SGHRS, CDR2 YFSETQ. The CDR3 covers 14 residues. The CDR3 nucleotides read TGCGCCGGCAGCTTGGATATTGCAGGAAATACGCAGTATTTT. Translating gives CAGSLDIAGNTQYF.

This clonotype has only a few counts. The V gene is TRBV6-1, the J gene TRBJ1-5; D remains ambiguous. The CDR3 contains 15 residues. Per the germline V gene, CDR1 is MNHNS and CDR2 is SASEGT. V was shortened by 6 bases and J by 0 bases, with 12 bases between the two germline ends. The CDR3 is CASSGLLNSNQPQHF. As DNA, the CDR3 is TGTGCCAGCAGCGGACTTTTAAATAGCAATCAGCCCCAGCATTTT.

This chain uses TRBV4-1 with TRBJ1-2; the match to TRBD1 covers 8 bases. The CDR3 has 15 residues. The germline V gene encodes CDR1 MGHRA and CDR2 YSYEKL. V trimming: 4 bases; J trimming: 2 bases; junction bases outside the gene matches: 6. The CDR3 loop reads CASSRGQDWNYGYTF. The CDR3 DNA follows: TGCGCCAGCAGCCGGGGACAGGACTGGAACTATGGCTACACCTTC.

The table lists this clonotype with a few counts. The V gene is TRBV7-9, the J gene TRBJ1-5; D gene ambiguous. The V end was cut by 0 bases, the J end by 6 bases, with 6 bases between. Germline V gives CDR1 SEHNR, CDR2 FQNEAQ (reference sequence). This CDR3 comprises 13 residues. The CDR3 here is CASSLAQGQPQHF. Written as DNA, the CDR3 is TGTGCCAGCAGCTTAGCACAAGGTCAGCCCCAGCATTTT.

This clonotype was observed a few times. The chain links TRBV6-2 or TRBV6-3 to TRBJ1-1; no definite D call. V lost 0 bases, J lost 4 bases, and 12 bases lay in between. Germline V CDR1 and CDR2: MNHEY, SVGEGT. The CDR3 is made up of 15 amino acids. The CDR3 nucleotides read TGTGCCAGCAGTTACTCAGGGCTAGGAGGCACTGAAGCTTTCTTT. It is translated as CASSYSGLGGTEAFF.

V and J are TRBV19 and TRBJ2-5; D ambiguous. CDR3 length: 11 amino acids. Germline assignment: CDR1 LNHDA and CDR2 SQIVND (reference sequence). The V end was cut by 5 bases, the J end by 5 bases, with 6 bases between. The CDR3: CASSAAETQYF. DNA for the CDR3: TGTGCCAGTAGTGCAGCCGAGACCCAGTACTTC.

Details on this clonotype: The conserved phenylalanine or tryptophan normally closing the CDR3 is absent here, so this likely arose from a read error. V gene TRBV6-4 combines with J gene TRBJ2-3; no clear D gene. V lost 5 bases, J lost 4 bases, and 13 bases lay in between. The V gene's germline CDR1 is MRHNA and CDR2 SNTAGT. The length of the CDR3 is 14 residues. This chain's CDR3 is CASSLTGNSDTQYL. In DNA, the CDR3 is TGTGCCAGCAGTTTAACTGGGAATTCAGATACGCAGTATCTT.

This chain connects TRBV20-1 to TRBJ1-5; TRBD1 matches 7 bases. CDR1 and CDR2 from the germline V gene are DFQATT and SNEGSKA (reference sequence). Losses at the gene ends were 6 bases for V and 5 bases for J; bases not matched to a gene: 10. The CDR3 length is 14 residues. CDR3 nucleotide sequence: TGCAGTGCCGGAGAACAGGGGCGACATCAGCCCCAGCATTTT. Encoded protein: CSAGEQGRHQPQHF.

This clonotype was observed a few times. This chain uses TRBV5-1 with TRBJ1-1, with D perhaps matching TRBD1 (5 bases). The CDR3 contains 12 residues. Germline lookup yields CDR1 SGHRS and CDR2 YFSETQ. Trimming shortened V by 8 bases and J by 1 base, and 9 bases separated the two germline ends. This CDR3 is CASRGTNTEAFF. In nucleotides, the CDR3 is TGCGCCAGTCGGGGGACGAACACTGAAGCTTTCTTT.

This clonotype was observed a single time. The DNA of the CDR3 is TGTGCCAGCAGCCTCGGTGAACACCATCCTAGCACAGATACGCAGTATTTT. The encoded protein is CASSLGEHHPSTDTQYF. The chain has TRBV5-4 and TRBJ2-3; no clear D. The CDR3 is 17 amino acids. V lost 4 bases, J lost 0 bases, and 18 bases lay in between. The V gene's germline CDR1 is SGHNT and CDR2 YYREEE (reference sequence).

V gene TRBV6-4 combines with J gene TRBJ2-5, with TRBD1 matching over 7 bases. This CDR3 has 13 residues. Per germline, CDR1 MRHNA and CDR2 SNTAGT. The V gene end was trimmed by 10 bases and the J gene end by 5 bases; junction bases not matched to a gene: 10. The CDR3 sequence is CAKRNARGETQYF. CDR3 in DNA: TGTGCCAAACGGAACGCCAGGGGGGAGACCCAGTACTTC.

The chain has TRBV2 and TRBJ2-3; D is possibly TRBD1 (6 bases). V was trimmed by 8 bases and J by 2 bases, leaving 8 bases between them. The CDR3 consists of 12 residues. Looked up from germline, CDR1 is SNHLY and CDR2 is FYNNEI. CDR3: CASGGPTDTQYF. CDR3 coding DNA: TGTGCCAGCGGGGGCCCCACAGATACGCAGTATTTT. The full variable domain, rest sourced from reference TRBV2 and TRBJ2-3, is EPEVTQTPSHQVTQMGQEVILRCVPISNHLYFYWYRQILGQKVEFLVSFYNNEISEKSEIFDDQFSVERPDGSNFTLKIRSTKLEDSAMYFCASGGPTDTQYFGPGTRLTVL.

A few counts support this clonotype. The CDR3 region has the DNA TGTGCCAGCAGCTTAGTACACGGAAATACTAACTATGGCTACACCTTC. The encoded protein is CASSLVHGNTNYGYTF. This chain links TRBV7-8 with TRBJ1-2; D remains unclear. V dropped 1 base and J dropped 0 bases, with 12 bases sitting between them. Germline V gene data show CDR1 as SGHVS and CDR2 as FQNEAQ. CDR3 length: 16 amino acids. The full variable domain, completed using reference TRBV7-8 and TRBJ1-2, is GAGVSQSPRYKVAKRGQDVALRCDPISGHVSLFWYQQALGQGPEFLTYFQNEAQLDKSGLPSDRFFAERPEGSVSTLKIQRTQQEDSAVYLCASSLVHGNTNYGYTFGSGTRLTVV.

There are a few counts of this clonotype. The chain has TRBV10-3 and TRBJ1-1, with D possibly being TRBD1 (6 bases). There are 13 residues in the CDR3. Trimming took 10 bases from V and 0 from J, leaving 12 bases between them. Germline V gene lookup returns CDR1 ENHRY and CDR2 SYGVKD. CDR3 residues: CATGQQMNTEAFF. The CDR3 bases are TGTGCCACAGGACAGCAAATGAACACTGAAGCTTTCTTT.

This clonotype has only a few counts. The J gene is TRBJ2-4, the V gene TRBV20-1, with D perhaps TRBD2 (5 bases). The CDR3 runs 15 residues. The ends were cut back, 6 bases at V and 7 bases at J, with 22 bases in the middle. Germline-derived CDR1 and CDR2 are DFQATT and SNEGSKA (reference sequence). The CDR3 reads CSALDWAGRLNIQYF. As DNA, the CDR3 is TGCAGTGCCCTTGACTGGGCGGGCAGGTTGAACATTCAGTACTTC.

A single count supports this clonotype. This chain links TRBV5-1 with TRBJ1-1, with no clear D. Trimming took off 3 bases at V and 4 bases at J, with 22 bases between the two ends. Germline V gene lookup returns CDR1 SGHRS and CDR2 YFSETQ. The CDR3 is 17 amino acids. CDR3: CASSSDPLSRPSTEAFF. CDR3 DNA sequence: TGCGCCAGCAGCTCTGATCCCCTCTCGAGGCCCTCCACTGAAGCTTTCTTT.

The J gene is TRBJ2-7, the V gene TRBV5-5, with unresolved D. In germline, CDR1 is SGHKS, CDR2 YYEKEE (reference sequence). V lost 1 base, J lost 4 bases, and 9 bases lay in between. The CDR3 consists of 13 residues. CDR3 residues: CASSLPVFYEQYF. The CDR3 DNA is TGTGCCAGCAGCTTGCCAGTTTTTTACGAGCAGTACTTC. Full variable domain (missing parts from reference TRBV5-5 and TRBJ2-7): DAGVTQSPTHLIKTRGQQVTLRCSPISGHKSVSWYQQVLGQGPQFIFQYYEKEERGRGNFPDRFSARQFPNYSSELNVNALLLGDSALYLCASSLPVFYEQYFGPGTRLTVT.

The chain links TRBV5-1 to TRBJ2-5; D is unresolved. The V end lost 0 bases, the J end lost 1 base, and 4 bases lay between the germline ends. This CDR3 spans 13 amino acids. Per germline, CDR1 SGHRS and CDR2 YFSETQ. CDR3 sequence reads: CASSLDSQETQYF. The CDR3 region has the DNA TGCGCCAGCAGCTTGGACTCCCAAGAGACCCAGTACTTC.

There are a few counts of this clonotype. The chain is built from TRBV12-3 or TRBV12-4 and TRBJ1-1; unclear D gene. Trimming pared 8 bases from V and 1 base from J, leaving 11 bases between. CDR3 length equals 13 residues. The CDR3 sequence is CASRERENTEAFF. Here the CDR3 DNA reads TGTGCCAGCCGGGAAAGGGAGAACACTGAAGCTTTCTTT.

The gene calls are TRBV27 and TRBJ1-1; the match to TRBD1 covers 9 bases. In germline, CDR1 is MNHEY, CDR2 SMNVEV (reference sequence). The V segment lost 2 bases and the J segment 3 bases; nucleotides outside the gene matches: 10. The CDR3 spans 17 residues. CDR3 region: CASSLGGWTGAYTEAFF. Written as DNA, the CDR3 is TGTGCCAGCAGTTTAGGAGGGTGGACAGGGGCGTACACTGAAGCTTTCTTT.

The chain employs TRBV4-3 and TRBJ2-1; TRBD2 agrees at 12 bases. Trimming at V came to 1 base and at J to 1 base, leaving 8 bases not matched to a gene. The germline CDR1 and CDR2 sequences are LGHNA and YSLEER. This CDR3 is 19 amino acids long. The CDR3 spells CASSQAGLAGGTSYNEQFF. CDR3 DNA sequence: TGCGCCAGCAGCCAAGCGGGGCTAGCGGGGGGGACTTCCTACAATGAGCAGTTCTTC.

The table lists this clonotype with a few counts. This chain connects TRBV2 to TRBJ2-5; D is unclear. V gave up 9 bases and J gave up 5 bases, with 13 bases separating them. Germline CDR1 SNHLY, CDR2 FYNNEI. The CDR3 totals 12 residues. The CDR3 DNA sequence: TGTGCCAGTGAGCTGGGAATGGAGACCCAGTACTTC. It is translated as CASELGMETQYF.